Here is one TCR beta chain with its context. What it binds is unknown. The data were obtained in a study of OX40 agonist ivuxolimab in advanced cancers. Study-wide findings and caveats: Individuals who were partial responders at 0.1-3.0 mg/kg had clonal expansion that ranked among the lowest. In CD8+ T cells, expanded clones were on average more numerous than in CD4+.

Trimming removed 3 bases from V and 5 bases from J, with 20 bases in between. The germline V gene encodes CDR1 LNHDA and CDR2 SQIVND (reference sequence). This CDR3 spans 17 amino acids. Assay used: immunoSEQ multiplex PCR; TCRdb lists only in-frame clones, some missing. The sample holds about 58,000 clones, roughly 77% seen once. The rearrangement joins TRBV19 to TRBJ1-5; D might be TRBD1 (6 bases). Sequenced here: CD4+ or CD8+ T cells sorted from blood, sampled in a trial of the OX40 agonist ivuxolimab. The source is an adult with an advanced solid tumor such as melanoma, head and neck, liver or kidney cancer. CDR3 residues: CASSISPHRDGDQPQHF. CDR3 DNA: TGTGCCAGTAGTATCTCACCCCACAGGGACGGGGATCAGCCCCAGCATTTT.